The 24 T cell receptor beta chains in this list originate from one sample, sequenced in a study of blood T cells in healthy people across ages. Primed by a sample-barcoded 5' primer and a J-beta primer mix, a second PCR proceeded for about 7 to 12 cycles. Using its own MiXCR run on the 5' RACE reads, TCRdb lists one record per CDR3 protein. The sample includes about 1.4 million distinct CDR3 sequences, approximately 59% of them seen just once. Sequencing used blood. These receptors were collected from a man aged 18 to 30 in good health.

This clonotype was detected only a few times. The rearrangement joins TRBV25-1 to TRBJ2-7; D uncertain. Trimming cost V 2 bases and J 5 bases, with 22 bases left between them. The CDR3 is 17 amino acids. Germline V lookup: CDR1 MGHDK, CDR2 SYGVNS. CDR3 in DNA: TGTGCCAGCAGTGAACCCCAACAAGTGCGCGGAAAGGACGAGCAGTACTTC. This translates into CASSEPQQVRGKDEQYF.

The chain recombines TRBV29-1 with TRBJ1-5; TRBD1 is a possible D gene (6 bases). Trimming left V 0 bases short and J 9 bases short, with 12 bases between. Germline V lookup: CDR1 SQVTM, CDR2 ANQGSEA. There are 13 residues in the CDR3. The CDR3, as DNA: TGCAGCGTTGAAGAAGGTGGGGGGCGGCCCCAGCATTTT. Its translation: CSVEEGGGRPQHF.

This chain connects TRBV4-2 to TRBJ1-5, with unresolved D. Germline V CDR1 and CDR2: LGHNA, YNFKEQ. This CDR3 comprises 15 residues. The V end was cut by 1 base, the J end by 3 bases, with 10 bases between. This CDR3 reads CASSQGQSDNQPQHF. CDR3 nucleotides: TGTGCCAGCAGCCAAGGCCAGTCGGACAATCAGCCCCAGCATTTT.

This rearrangement joins TRBV4-3 to TRBJ2-1; D remains unclear. CDR3 length: 12 residues. The ends were cut back, 3 bases at V and 7 bases at J, with 7 bases in the middle. Germline V gene lookup returns CDR1 LGHNA and CDR2 YSLEER. CDR3 amino acids: CASSQTFNEQFF. The CDR3, as DNA: TGCGCCAGCAGCCAGACCTTTAATGAGCAGTTCTTC.

This chain joins TRBV12-3 or TRBV12-4 and TRBJ2-3; a possible D gene is TRBD2 (5 bases). The CDR3 totals 14 residues. V lost 6 bases and J lost 2, with 12 bases in between. CDR3: CASSLTINTDTQYF. CDR3 bases: TGTGCCAGCAGCCTGACTATAAACACAGATACGCAGTATTTT.

This sequence joins TRBV6-6 and TRBJ2-1, with D hard to call. The V gene lost 0 bases and the J gene lost 8 bases, with 8 bases spanning the gap. CDR3 length: 13 amino acids. The germline CDR1 and CDR2 sequences are MNHNY and SVGAGI (reference sequence). CDR3 bases: TGTGCCAGCAGTTACTCACCAGGTTATGAGCAGTTCTTC. Its translation is CASSYSPGYEQFF.

The chain couples TRBV29-1 to TRBJ2-3; possibly TRBD1 for D (5 bases). The CDR3 has 14 amino acids. The V end was cut by 7 bases, the J end by 4 bases, with 18 bases between. Germline assignment: CDR1 SQVTM and CDR2 ANQGSEA. The CDR3, as DNA: TGCAGCGCGGCAAACCGACAGAGTGCAGATACGCAGTATTTT. Translation gives CSAANRQSADTQYF.

This clonotype was seen only a few times. The chain carries TRBV9 and TRBJ1-6, with a weak D call TRBD1 (6 bases). This CDR3 contains 15 residues. From germline, CDR1 is SGDLS and CDR2 YYNGEE. With 0 bases removed from V and 12 bases from J, the gap between germline ends came to 16 bases. The CDR3 loop is CASSVDTGYVRPLHF. CDR3 coding DNA: TGTGCCAGCAGCGTAGACACAGGGTACGTTAGACCCCTCCACTTT.

The chain employs TRBV7-6 and TRBJ2-6; weak D call: TRBD1 (6 bases). Germline lookup yields CDR1 SGHVS and CDR2 FNYEAQ. CDR3 size: 16 residues. The V and J ends lost 3 bases and 5 bases respectively, with 14 bases between them. The CDR3 DNA is TGTGCCAGCAGCTTTGTACAGGGTCGAAGGGCCAACGTCCTGACTTTC. The encoded protein is CASSFVQGRRANVLTF.

The V call is TRBV10-3, the J call TRBJ2-7; D tentatively fits TRBD1 or TRBD2 (6 bases each). Germline CDR1 reads ENHRY; CDR2 reads SYGVKD. V gave up 0 bases and J gave up 6 bases, with 18 bases separating them. CDR3 size: 16 residues. DNA of the CDR3: TGTGCCATCAGTGAGTCGGGGGGCAGGGGAGAGATCGAGCAGTACTTC. This encodes CAISESGGRGEIEQYF.

This clonotype was recorded a few times. V gene TRBV2 combines with J gene TRBJ1-4; the D is unclear. This CDR3 comprises 15 residues. V was shortened by 6 bases and J by 5 bases, with 16 bases between the two germline ends. CDR1 is SNHLY and CDR2 is FYNNEI in the germline V gene. CDR3: CASSPHGQSNEKLFF. The CDR3 DNA reads TGTGCCAGCAGCCCCCACGGGCAGTCGAATGAAAAACTGTTTTTT. Full variable domain (missing parts from reference TRBV2 and TRBJ1-4): EPEVTQTPSHQVTQMGQEVILRCVPISNHLYFYWYRQILGQKVEFLVSFYNNEISEKSEIFDDQFSVERPDGSNFTLKIRSTKLEDSAMYFCASSPHGQSNEKLFFGSGTQLSVL.

J is TRBJ2-5 and V is TRBV3-1; the D gene is possibly TRBD2 (5 bases). The CDR3 contains 16 residues. Per the germline V gene, CDR1 is LGHDT and CDR2 is YNNKEL (reference sequence). Deletions cut 4 bases from V and 5 bases from J, with 20 bases between. This CDR3 reads CASSLPSGPSEETQYF. In DNA form, the CDR3 reads TGTGCCAGCAGCCTGCCCAGCGGTCCCTCGGAGGAGACCCAGTACTTC.

The J gene is TRBJ2-1, the V gene TRBV7-2; 7 bases map to TRBD1. CDR1 is SGHTA, CDR2 FQGNSA, per germline. The CDR3 runs 16 residues. Trimming at V came to 5 bases and at J to 1 base, leaving 8 bases not matched to a gene. CDR3 residues: CASSPPGQWSYNEQFF. In DNA, the CDR3 is TGTGCCAGCAGCCCCCCGGGACAGTGGTCCTACAATGAGCAGTTCTTC. Based on the CDR3 plus reference TRBV7-2 and TRBJ2-1, the full variable domain is GAGVSQSPSNKVTEKGKDVELRCDPISGHTALYWYRQSLGQGLEFLIYFQGNSAPDKSGLPSDRFSAERTGGSVSTLTIQRTQQEDSAVYLCASSPPGQWSYNEQFFGPGTRLTVL.

The V and J genes are TRBV7-9 and TRBJ2-7; TRBD2 might be the D (5 bases). Per the germline V gene, CDR1 is SEHNR and CDR2 is FQNEAQ (reference sequence). The CDR3 sequence is 13 residues long. V lost 0 bases to trimming and J lost 6 bases, with 9 bases between them. The CDR3 region is CASSLAPLGEQYF. DNA for the CDR3: TGTGCCAGCAGCTTAGCACCACTAGGCGAGCAGTACTTC.

The chain carries TRBV6-6 and TRBJ1-5, with D possibly being TRBD1 (6 bases). Trimming removed 5 bases from V and 3 bases from J, with 14 bases in between. Per germline, CDR1 MNHNY and CDR2 SVGAGI (reference sequence). There are 15 residues in the CDR3. The DNA for the CDR3 is TGTGCCAGCAGTCCTAGGACAGCCACCAATCAGCCCCAGCATTTT. Its protein is CASSPRTATNQPQHF.

The chain combines TRBV2 with TRBJ2-4; the match to TRBD1 covers 7 bases. The trim removed 0 bases at V and 8 bases at J, leaving 10 bases unmatched. Germline V gives CDR1 SNHLY, CDR2 FYNNEI. The CDR3 contains 16 residues. In DNA, the CDR3 is TGTGCCAGCAGTGAAGCGATCACAGGGGCTATGGACATTCAGTACTTC. This translates into CASSEAITGAMDIQYF.

This chain joins TRBV12-3 or TRBV12-4 and TRBJ2-7; possibly TRBD2 for D (6 bases). The V and J ends lost 6 bases and 10 bases respectively, with 13 bases between them. The CDR3 runs to 11 residues. CDR3 region: CASRSGGFQYF. The CDR3, as DNA: TGTGCCAGCAGGTCCGGGGGATTTCAGTACTTC.

This rearrangement joins TRBV18 to TRBJ2-1; possible D gene TRBD2, 5 bases. The CDR3 sequence is 15 residues long. Germline CDR1 KGHSH, CDR2 LQKENI. Trimming stripped 6 bases from V and 7 bases from J, with 19 bases between. DNA of the CDR3: TGTGCCAGCTCCCAGAGCGGCCCCCAGCTGAATGAGCAGTTCTTC. Its protein product is CASSQSGPQLNEQFF.

The chain uses TRBV5-1 and TRBJ2-1; D possibly corresponds to TRBD1 (5 bases). Germline CDR1 reads SGHRS; CDR2 reads YFSETQ. V was trimmed by 7 bases and J by 8 bases, leaving 16 bases between them. The CDR3 runs to 13 residues. CDR3 in DNA: TGCGCCAGCTACGATAGGGGCCTCGATGAGCAGTTCTTC. Its protein product is CASYDRGLDEQFF.

CDR3 residues: CASSHLTGGRETQYF. In nucleotides, the CDR3 is TGTGCCAGCAGCCACCTGACGGGGGGGCGTGAGACCCAGTACTTC. The V and J genes are TRBV5-6 and TRBJ2-5; TRBD2 matches 8 bases. Per the germline V gene, CDR1 is SGHDT and CDR2 is YYEEEE. J lost 5 bases, V lost 4 bases, and 10 bases had no gene match. This CDR3 region has 15 residues.

This rearrangement joins TRBV20-1 to TRBJ1-5; TRBD1 agrees at 7 bases. From germline, CDR1 is DFQATT and CDR2 SNEGSKA (reference sequence). The CDR3 consists of 16 residues. The V gene end was trimmed by 2 bases and the J gene end by 0 bases; junction bases not matched to a gene: 7. DNA of the CDR3: TGCAGTGCTAGAACTGGGGGACAGTATAGCAATCAGCCCCAGCATTTT. It specifies CSARTGGQYSNQPQHF.

This clonotype was seen more than once but under ten times. The chain is built from TRBV2 and TRBJ2-1; unclear D gene. The length of the CDR3 is 11 residues. Germline V gene sequence: CDR1 SNHLY, CDR2 FYNNEI. V lost 6 bases, J lost 10 bases, and 10 bases lay in between. In nucleotides, the CDR3 is TGTGCCAGCAGCCCCGTTAGGGAGCAGTTCTTC. Residues: CASSPVREQFF.

There are a few counts of this clonotype. This chain uses TRBV2 with TRBJ2-7, with a weak D call TRBD2 (5 bases). Germline CDR1 and CDR2: SNHLY and FYNNEI. V lost 7 bases to trimming and J lost 0 bases, with 10 bases between them. CDR3 length: 13 amino acids. CDR3 nucleotides: TGTGCCAGCATGAGGGATAGCTCCTACGAGCAGTACTTC. This encodes CASMRDSSYEQYF.

The V and J genes are TRBV5-1 and TRBJ2-7; the match to TRBD2 covers 15 bases. The germline V gene encodes CDR1 SGHRS and CDR2 YFSETQ. The J segment lost 7 bases and the V segment lost 6 bases, leaving 23 bases of the junction unmatched. The length of the CDR3 is 20 residues. The DNA of the CDR3 is TGCGCCAGCACTCGTTCCGGGACTAGCGGGAGGACGTCCCGTTTGGGAGAGCAGTACTTC. Residues: CASTRSGTSGRTSRLGEQYF. Filled out from reference TRBV5-1 and TRBJ2-7, the complete variable domain reads KAGVTQTPRYLIKTRGQQVTLSCSPISGHRSVSWYQQTPGQGLQFLFEYFSETQRNKGNFPGRFSGRQFSNSRSEMNVSTLELGDSALYLCASTRSGTSGRTSRLGEQYFGPGTRLTVT.